The 28 T cell receptor beta chains below all came from one sample that was sequenced in a study of graft-versus-host responses after intestinal transplantation. No antigens are known for them. Clones were read by immunoSEQ multiplex PCR, and TCRdb kept only the in-frame ones, dropping some. The sample contains 84,000 or so clones, about 93% of which appear only once. The sequencing here drew on unstimulated CD8+ T cells sorted from spleen or lymph node cells, taken before transplant. The receptor source for this set is a human donor who was the organ donor for an intestinal transplant.

The chain uses TRBV27 and TRBJ2-5; 7 nucleotides line up with TRBD1. The DNA end lines up better with TRBJ2-7; the J call may be wrong. The germline CDR1 and CDR2 sequences are MNHEY and SMNVEV (reference sequence). The CDR3 has 14 residues. CDR3 sequence (DNA): TGTGCCAGCAGCATAACCGGGACAGCCTACGAGCAGTACTTC. It codes for CASSITGTAYEQYF.

CDR3 amino acids: CASSLVGLAVDEQFF. In DNA form, the CDR3 reads TGTGCCAGCAGCTTAGTCGGTCTAGCCGTCGATGAGCAGTTCTTC. V usage is TRBV11-2 and J usage is TRBJ2-1; D possibly corresponds to TRBD2 (5 bases). Germline V CDR1 and CDR2: SGHAT, FQNNGV. The CDR3 length is 15 residues. V was pared by 1 base and J by 8 bases, with 15 bases between.

This clone was found once. The chain employs TRBV28 and TRBJ2-3; 9 nucleotides align to TRBD2. V was pared by 4 bases and J by 1 base, with 9 bases of the junction left unmatched. The CDR3 runs to 17 residues. Per the germline V gene, CDR1 is MDHEN and CDR2 is SYDVKM. DNA of the CDR3: TGTGCCAGCAGTTCCTCGAATAGCGGGAGTGGCACAGATACGCAGTATTTT. Translated: CASSSSNSGSGTDTQYF.

The chain recombines TRBV7-2 with TRBJ2-7, with 10 bases that match TRBD2. Germline loops: CDR1 SGHTA, CDR2 FQGNSA. This CDR3 has 16 residues. With 10 bases clipped from V and 7 bases from J, the junction kept 19 bases outside the gene matches. CDR3 sequence (DNA): TGTGCCAACCCACAGGGAAACAGCGGGAGGGCCGGTGAGCAGTACTTC. It encodes CANPQGNSGRAGEQYF.

The chain uses TRBV27 and TRBJ1-4, with D maybe TRBD1 (5 bases). Trimming left V 3 bases short and J 7 bases short, with 12 bases between. The CDR3 is 14 residues long. Per the germline V gene, CDR1 is MNHEY and CDR2 is SMNVEV (reference sequence). Written as DNA, the CDR3 is TGTGCCAGCAGTTTGCTTGGCGGGGGTGAAAAACTGTTTTTT. Its translation is CASSLLGGGEKLFF. The full variable domain, its missing parts supplied by reference TRBV27 and TRBJ1-4, is EAQVTQNPRYLITVTGKKLTVTCSQNMNHEYMSWYRQDPGLGLRQIYYSMNVEVTDKGDVPEGYKVSRKEKRNFPLILESPSPNQTSLYFCASSLLGGGEKLFFGSGTQLSVL.

CDR3 sequence reads: CASSPGFEGHEQYF. In DNA form, the CDR3 reads TGTGCCAGCAGCCCGGGATTCGAAGGCCACGAGCAGTACTTC. The chain carries TRBV27 and TRBJ2-7; TRBD2 is a possible D gene (5 bases). The ends were cut back, 6 bases at V and 5 bases at J, with 17 bases in the middle. In germline, CDR1 is MNHEY, CDR2 SMNVEV (reference sequence). The CDR3 has 14 amino acids.

The chain links TRBV27 to TRBJ2-1; 8 nucleotides line up with TRBD1. Germline CDR1 MNHEY, CDR2 SMNVEV (reference sequence). The CDR3 extends over 16 amino acids. The ends lost 2 bases at V and 8 bases at J; junction bases unmatched: 11. The CDR3 is CASSLGIQGAADEQFF. The CDR3 coding sequence is TGTGCCAGCAGTTTAGGAATTCAGGGGGCAGCGGATGAGCAGTTCTTC.

This chain joins TRBV2 and TRBJ2-1; D is uncertain. The CDR3 is made up of 14 amino acids. The V end was cut by 10 bases, the J end by 2 bases, with 15 bases between. CDR1 is SNHLY, CDR2 FYNNEI, per germline. CDR3 sequence (DNA): TGTGCCACGCGACTTGAAGGAACCTACAATGAGCAGTTCTTC. Translation: CATRLEGTYNEQFF.

The V call is TRBV27, the J call TRBJ1-1; 7 bases line up with TRBD1. This CDR3 has 14 residues. J gave up 7 bases and V 6 bases, and 11 bases lay outside the gene matches. Germline CDR1 MNHEY, CDR2 SMNVEV (reference sequence). CDR3 protein: CASRLTGYQNEAFF. CDR3 bases: TGTGCCAGCAGACTGACAGGGTATCAGAATGAAGCTTTCTTT.

The chain joins TRBV4-3 to TRBJ2-7; D is ambiguous. From germline, CDR1 is LGHNA and CDR2 YSLEER. The germline V and J ends were trimmed by 0 bases and 0 bases, with 9 bases remaining between them. The CDR3 has 15 residues. The CDR3 reads CASSQDLPGSYEQYF. As DNA, the CDR3 is TGCGCCAGCAGCCAAGACCTCCCGGGCTCCTACGAGCAGTACTTC.

The genes are TRBV10-3 and TRBJ2-1; maybe TRBD2 (6 bases). Trimming left V 7 bases short and J 7 bases short, with 17 bases between. The germline V gene encodes CDR1 ENHRY and CDR2 SYGVKD. The CDR3 contains 14 residues. Here the CDR3 DNA reads TGTGCCATCAAAGACCTGGGAGGTTTTAATGAGCAGTTCTTC. Its protein is CAIKDLGGFNEQFF.

Worth noting for this clone: The limits of the CDR3 on the DNA are not certain, so only TCRdb's listed CDR3 is given. V usage is TRBV7-9 and J usage is TRBJ1-2; the DNA was not compared with TRBD1, the D call given in the table. The CDR3 spans 13 amino acids, including both terminal residues. CDR1 and CDR2 from the germline V gene are SEHNR and FQNEAQ (reference sequence). The CDR3 protein is CASRNEVGTGASF.

The DNA for the CDR3 is TGTGCCAGCAAAGATGCGGGGGGTCCCACCGGGGAGCTGTTTTTT. Translating gives CASKDAGGPTGELFF. The rearrangement uses TRBV6-6 and TRBJ2-2; TRBD2 aligns across 8 bases. CDR3 length: 15 residues. V gave up 7 bases and J gave up 4 bases; unmatched junction bases: 8. Looked up from germline, CDR1 is MNHNY and CDR2 is SVGAGI (reference sequence).

This chain connects TRBV13 to TRBJ2-3; 9 bases match TRBD2. Germline CDR1 PRHDT, CDR2 FYEKMQ (reference sequence). V was clipped by 3 bases and J by 1 base; unmatched bases: 5. The CDR3 totals 16 residues. The CDR3: CASSFGGGGGTDTQYF. The CDR3 region has the DNA TGTGCCAGCAGCTTCGGGGGCGGGGGGGGCACAGATACGCAGTATTTT.

This CDR3 is CASRATGFNSPLHF. Here the CDR3 DNA reads TGTGCCAGCAGAGCGACAGGGTTCAATTCACCCCTCCACTTT. The J gene is TRBJ1-6, the V gene TRBV5-4; 7 positions match TRBD1. After removal of 5 bases from V and 7 bases from J, the junction contained 6 bases not matched to a gene. The CDR3 consists of 14 residues. Germline V gene lookup returns CDR1 SGHNT and CDR2 YYREEE (reference sequence).

The chain uses TRBV9 and TRBJ1-2; no clear D gene. Per germline, CDR1 SGDLS and CDR2 YYNGEE. V was shortened by 3 bases and J by 3 bases, with 3 bases between the two germline ends. CDR3 length: 11 residues. CDR3 loop: CASSAYYGYTF. For the CDR3, the DNA is TGTGCCAGCAGCGCTTACTATGGCTACACCTTC.

The J gene is TRBJ2-7, the V gene TRBV27, with D possibly TRBD2 on 6 matching bases. The V end was cut by 4 bases, the J end by 0 bases, with 19 bases between. Germline V gives CDR1 MNHEY, CDR2 SMNVEV (reference sequence). The CDR3 length is 17 residues. CDR3 protein: CASSYPPTGSGSYEQYF. The DNA of the CDR3 is TGTGCCAGCAGTTACCCCCCCACTGGTAGCGGCTCCTACGAGCAGTACTTC.

The chain has TRBV27 and TRBJ1-2; no definite D call. CDR3 length: 15 amino acids. Deletions cut 9 bases from V and 7 bases from J, with 24 bases between. Germline V gives CDR1 MNHEY, CDR2 SMNVEV (reference sequence). CDR3 residues: CASKISTGGIGGYTF. The CDR3 DNA reads as TGTGCCAGTAAGATCTCGACGGGAGGGATCGGTGGCTACACCTTC.

The gene calls are TRBV7-9 and TRBJ2-1, with D unclear. Trimming removed 5 bases from V and 7 bases from J, with 12 bases in between. The CDR3 covers 13 residues. From germline, CDR1 is SEHNR and CDR2 FQNEAQ (reference sequence). This CDR3 reads CASSPQQDNEQFF. The CDR3 nucleotides are TGTGCCAGCAGCCCGCAACAAGATAATGAGCAGTTCTTC.

This clone has only one observation. The chain has TRBV4-2 and TRBJ2-5; 8 positions match TRBD2. The V gene end was trimmed by 4 bases and the J gene end by 1 base; junction bases not matched to a gene: 2. The CDR3 runs to 14 residues. CDR1 is LGHNA, CDR2 YNFKEQ, per germline. CDR3 region: CASSLSGVQETQYF. The CDR3, as DNA: TGTGCCAGCAGCCTTAGCGGGGTCCAAGAGACCCAGTACTTC.

The chain uses TRBV18 and TRBJ2-1; D not resolved. CDR1 is KGHSH, CDR2 LQKENI, per germline. The length of the CDR3 is 13 residues. Trimming removed 3 bases from V and 11 bases from J, with 14 bases in between. The CDR3 nucleotides are TGTGCCAGCTCACCTTACTACACCGATCAGCAGTTCTTC. Translated: CASSPYYTDQQFF.

The chain has TRBV6-1 and TRBJ1-5; 9 nucleotides line up with TRBD1. The CDR3 loop spans 13 amino acids. Germline values: CDR1 MNHNS, CDR2 SASEGT. The ends lost 6 bases at V and 4 bases at J; junction bases unmatched: 1. The CDR3 nucleotides read TGTGCCAGCAGAGGGACAGGGAATCAGCCCCAGCATTTT. Protein sequence: CASRGTGNQPQHF.

The rearrangement links TRBV4-1 to TRBJ1-2, with 8 bases identical to TRBD1. Germline-derived CDR1 and CDR2 are MGHRA and YSYEKL. J lost 2 bases, V lost 3 bases, and 8 bases had no gene match. CDR3 length: 16 residues. CDR3 nucleotides: TGCGCCAGCAGCCACCTGCCGGACAGGGTAAACTATGGCTACACCTTC. It translates to CASSHLPDRVNYGYTF.

The chain recombines TRBV14 with TRBJ2-3; the D is unclear. The V end lost 3 bases, the J end lost 4 bases, and 8 bases lay between the germline ends. The CDR3 consists of 13 residues. The V gene's germline CDR1 is SGHDN and CDR2 FVKESK. CDR3: CASSQANADTQYF. In DNA form, the CDR3 reads TGTGCCAGCAGCCAGGCAAATGCAGATACGCAGTATTTT. The full variable domain, completed using reference TRBV14 and TRBJ2-3, is EAGVTQFPSHSVIEKGQTVTLRCDPISGHDNLYWYRRVMGKEIKFLLHFVKESKQDESGMPNNRFLAERTGGTYSTLKVQPAELEDSGVYFCASSQANADTQYFGPGTRLTVL.

This chain uses TRBV27 with TRBJ2-4; possible D gene TRBD1, 6 bases. Germline V gene sequence: CDR1 MNHEY, CDR2 SMNVEV (reference sequence). V shed 5 bases and J shed 7 bases, with 18 bases lying between them. The CDR3 consists of 15 residues. The CDR3 nucleotides read TGTGCCAGCAGTCCGGAACAGGGATTGAATAACATTCAGTACTTC. This gives the protein CASSPEQGLNNIQYF.

This chain links TRBV5-1 with TRBJ2-1; perhaps TRBD1 as D (6 bases). The CDR3 loop spans 13 amino acids. The V gene lost 4 bases and the J gene lost 8 bases, with 13 bases spanning the gap. Germline V gene data show CDR1 as SGHRS and CDR2 as YFSETQ. The CDR3 sequence is CASSTTGPDEQFF. The CDR3, as DNA: TGCGCCAGCAGCACTACAGGGCCGGATGAGCAGTTCTTC.

This sequence joins TRBV7-9 and TRBJ2-3; 7 bases are shared with TRBD2. Germline V gives CDR1 SEHNR, CDR2 FQNEAQ (reference sequence). This CDR3 has 17 amino acids. Trimming removed 0 bases from V and 2 bases from J; junction bases left unmatched: 8. The CDR3 sequence is CASSLAGFGGYTDTQYF. DNA of the CDR3: TGTGCCAGCAGCTTAGCGGGCTTCGGGGGGTACACAGATACGCAGTATTTT.

V and J are TRBV9 and TRBJ2-4, with D perhaps TRBD2 (6 bases). Germline CDR1 and CDR2: SGDLS and YYNGEE. The ends were cut back, 3 bases at V and 3 bases at J, with 13 bases in the middle. The CDR3 contains 15 residues. In nucleotides, the CDR3 is TGTGCCAGCAGCGCACTTAGCGGCCACAAAAACATTCAGTACTTC. Translation: CASSALSGHKNIQYF. The whole variable domain, remainder taken from reference TRBV9 and TRBJ2-4, is DSGVTQTPKHLITATGQRVTLRCSPRSGDLSVYWYQQSLDQGLQFLIQYYNGEERAKGNILERFSAQQFPDLHSELNLSSLELGDSALYFCASSALSGHKNIQYFGAGTRLSVL.